These T cell receptor beta chains were read from a single sample in a study of early T cells in non-severe SARS-CoV-2 infection. TCRdb passed the 5' RACE reads through MiXCR, listing each CDR3 protein once. The sample carries 50,000 to 60,000 distinct CDR3 sequences, roughly 6.8% recorded once. The sample consisted of whole blood. Receptor source: an adult who was a healthcare worker with PCR-confirmed SARS-CoV-2 infection or an uninfected control (not recorded which). The CDR3 runs from the conserved cysteine through the conserved F or W. Fields, in order: clone size, D gene, J gene, V gene, CDR3 DNA, CDR3 protein. The D gene is left open where the match is weak. Not every row has a clone size; where given, it reads once, few, many or a size class.

size: .
D: .
J: TRBJ2-3
V: TRBV20-1
DNA: TGCAGTGCTTCTAATCGGGGGGCAGACACAGATACGCAGTATTTT
CDR3: CSASNRGADTDTQYF

size: few
D: .
J: TRBJ1-2
V: TRBV9
DNA: TGTGCCAGCAGCGAGCCCGGGGCAGTATACACCTTC
CDR3: CASSEPGAVYTF

size: few
D: .
J: TRBJ1-1
V: TRBV28
DNA: TGTGCCAGCAGTTTATTGCCCCAGTTGAACACTGAAGCTTTCTTT
CDR3: CASSLLPQLNTEAFF

size: many
D: TRBD1
J: TRBJ2-7
V: TRBV19
DNA: TGTGCCAGTAGTATAGTGGCAGGGGGCTACGAGCAGTACTTC
CDR3: CASSIVAGGYEQYF

size: few
D: .
J: TRBJ2-3
V: TRBV19
DNA: TGTGCCAGTAGTATAATGGGACACCATCCCACAGATACGCAGTATTTT
CDR3: CASSIMGHHPTDTQYF

size: many
D: .
J: TRBJ2-7
V: TRBV27
DNA: TGTGCCAGCAGTTTATCGTTTGTCCACGAGCAGTACTTC
CDR3: CASSLSFVHEQYF

size: many
D: TRBD1
J: TRBJ1-3
V: TRBV29-1
DNA: TGCAGCGTTGGAGGGACAGGGGGCATATCTGGAAACACCATATATTTT
CDR3: CSVGGTGGISGNTIYF

size: many
D: .
J: TRBJ1-6
V: TRBV7-8
DNA: TGTGCCAGCAGGGGGACGGCGCGAGTGAATTCACCCCTCCACTTT
CDR3: CASRGTARVNSPLHF

size: many
D: .
J: TRBJ2-3
V: TRBV7-2
DNA: TGTGCCAGCAGCTTGGCTAGCACAGATACGCAGTATTTT
CDR3: CASSLASTDTQYF

size: few
D: .
J: TRBJ2-1
V: TRBV6-5
DNA: TGTGCCAGCAGGGCGGGCAATCGGGATGAGCAGTTCTTC
CDR3: CASRAGNRDEQFF

size: .
D: .
J: TRBJ1-4
V: TRBV6-5
DNA: TGTGCCAGCAGTCTATCGGGGATTAATGAAAAACTGTTTTTT
CDR3: CASSLSGINEKLFF

size: many
D: TRBD1
J: TRBJ2-7
V: TRBV11-2
DNA: TGTGCCAGCAGCCAAGCGGACAGGGGATCTTACGAGCAGTACTTC
CDR3: CASSQADRGSYEQYF

size: few
D: .
J: TRBJ1-2
V: TRBV6-2/TRBV6-3
DNA: TGTGCCATCCAAGACAGACAGTATGGCTACACCTTC
CDR3: CAIQDRQYGYTF

size: many
D: .
J: TRBJ2-3
V: TRBV24-1
DNA: TGTGCCACCAGTGATCTTGCAGGGGAAGGAGACACAGATACGCAGTATTTT
CDR3: CATSDLAGEGDTDTQYF

size: .
D: .
J: TRBJ1-1
V: TRBV6-1
DNA: TGTGCCAGCAGCCAAACGAGGAACACTGAAGCTTTCTTT
CDR3: CASSQTRNTEAFF

size: many
D: TRBD1
J: TRBJ1-6
V: TRBV7-9
DNA: TGTGCCAGCAGCTTAGTGGGACAGCTTAATTCACCCCTCCACTTT
CDR3: CASSLVGQLNSPLHF

size: medium-sized
D: .
J: TRBJ2-6
V: TRBV4-3
DNA: TGCGCCAGCAGCCAAGGAAAAGACCTTGGGGCCAACGTCCTGACTTTC
CDR3: CASSQGKDLGANVLTF

size: many
D: .
J: TRBJ1-5
V: TRBV20-1
DNA: TGCAGTGCTACCCCGGGACAAAAAGTCAATCAGCCCCAGCATTTT
CDR3: CSATPGQKVNQPQHF

size: few
D: .
J: TRBJ1-5
V: TRBV6-5
DNA: TGTGCCAGCAGTAGGACCCCAAATCAGCCCCAGCATTTT
CDR3: CASSRTPNQPQHF

size: many
D: .
J: TRBJ2-3
V: TRBV29-1
DNA: TGCAGCGTTCGGGGCACAGATACGCAGTATTTT
CDR3: CSVRGTDTQYF

size: many
D: .
J: TRBJ2-7
V: TRBV20-1
DNA: TGCAGTGCTGAGGGGACTTACGACGCCTACGAGCAGTACTTC
CDR3: CSAEGTYDAYEQYF

size: .
D: TRBD1
J: TRBJ1-1
V: TRBV13
DNA: TGTGCCAGCAGCCCAAGCGCAGGGGGGACTGAAGCTTTCTTT
CDR3: CASSPSAGGTEAFF

size: many
D: .
J: TRBJ2-1
V: TRBV24-1
DNA: TGTGCCACCAGTGATTCCCCGGGGATTGGGTACAGCAATGAGCAGTTCTTC
CDR3: CATSDSPGIGYSNEQFF

size: many
D: TRBD2
J: TRBJ2-7
V: TRBV7-6
DNA: TGTGCCAGCAGCTTTGGGACTAGTAGAGAGCAGTACTTC
CDR3: CASSFGTSREQYF

size: .
D: .
J: TRBJ2-1
V: TRBV15
DNA: TGTGCCACCAGCAGAGATAAGGGTAGCGCCTACAATGAGCAGTTCTTC
CDR3: CATSRDKGSAYNEQFF

size: .
D: .
J: TRBJ2-5
V: TRBV2
DNA: TGTGCCAGCATGAGGGAAGAGACCCAGTACTTC
CDR3: CASMREETQYF

size: many
D: .
J: TRBJ1-5
V: TRBV2
DNA: TGTGCCAGCTCAGGGGTCGGGAATCAGCCCCAGCATTTT
CDR3: CASSGVGNQPQHF

size: .
D: .
J: TRBJ1-6
V: TRBV4-1
DNA: TGCGCCAGCAGCCAAGTTCTGGGCTTGAATTCACCCCTCCACTTT
CDR3: CASSQVLGLNSPLHF

size: .
D: TRBD2
J: TRBJ2-7
V: TRBV9
DNA: TGTGCCAGCAGCGTAGCCCCCCTAGCGGGAGGGGGAGAGCAGTACTTC
CDR3: CASSVAPLAGGGEQYF

size: many
D: .
J: TRBJ2-1
V: TRBV11-3
DNA: TGTGCCAGCAGCTTAGGGGGGCCTGTGTCCTACAATGAGCAGTTCTTC
CDR3: CASSLGGPVSYNEQFF

size: many
D: TRBD1
J: TRBJ1-1
V: TRBV25-1
DNA: TGTGCCAGCAGTTCCCCCCTTCGACAGGGTCGATGGACTGAAGCTTTCTTT
CDR3: CASSSPLRQGRWTEAFF

size: many
D: .
J: TRBJ2-3
V: TRBV7-2
DNA: TGTGCCAGCAGCTTAGTGGGCGTCGCCACAGATACGCAGTATTTT
CDR3: CASSLVGVATDTQYF

size: few
D: TRBD1
J: TRBJ2-3
V: TRBV5-1
DNA: TGCGCCAGCAGGACAGGGTTGGTGAGGATTACAGATACGCAGTATTTT
CDR3: CASRTGLVRITDTQYF

size: many
D: .
J: TRBJ2-1
V: TRBV11-2
DNA: TGTGCCAGCAGCTTAGAGGTGTCGCAGTTCTTC
CDR3: CASSLEVSQFF

size: .
D: .
J: TRBJ2-3
V: TRBV2
DNA: TGTGCCAGCAGTACCCGCGATACGCAGTATTTT
CDR3: CASSTRDTQYF

size: .
D: .
J: TRBJ2-3
V: TRBV11-2
DNA: TGTGCCAGCAGCTTAGGGCTTCGCAGGGGACCTCAGGATACGCAGTATTTT
CDR3: CASSLGLRRGPQDTQYF